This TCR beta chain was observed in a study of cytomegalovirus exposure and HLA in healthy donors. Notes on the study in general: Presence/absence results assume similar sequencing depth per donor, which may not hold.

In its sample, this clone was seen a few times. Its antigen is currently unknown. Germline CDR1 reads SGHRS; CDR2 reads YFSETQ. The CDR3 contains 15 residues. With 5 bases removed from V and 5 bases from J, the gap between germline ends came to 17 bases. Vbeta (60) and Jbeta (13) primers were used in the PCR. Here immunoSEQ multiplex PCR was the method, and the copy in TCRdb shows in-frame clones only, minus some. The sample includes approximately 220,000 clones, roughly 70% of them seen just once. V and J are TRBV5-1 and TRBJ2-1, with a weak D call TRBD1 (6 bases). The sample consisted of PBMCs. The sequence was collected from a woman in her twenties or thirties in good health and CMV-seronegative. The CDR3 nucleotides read TGCGCCAGCAGACCCGGGACAAACGTAAACAATGAGCAGTTCTTC. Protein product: CASRPGTNVNNEQFF.